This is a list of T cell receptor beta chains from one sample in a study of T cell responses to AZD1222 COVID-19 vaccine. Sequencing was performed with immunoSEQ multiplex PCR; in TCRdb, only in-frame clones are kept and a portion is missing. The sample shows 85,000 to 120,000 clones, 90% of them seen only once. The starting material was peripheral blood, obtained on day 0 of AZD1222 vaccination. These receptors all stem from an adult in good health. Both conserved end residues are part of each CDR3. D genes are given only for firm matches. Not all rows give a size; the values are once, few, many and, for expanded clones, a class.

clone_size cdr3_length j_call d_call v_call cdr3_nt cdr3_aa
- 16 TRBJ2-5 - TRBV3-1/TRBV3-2 TGTGCCAGCAGCCAAGGGGGGGGCGTTGGGCAAGAGACCCAGTACTTC CASSQGGGVGQETQYF
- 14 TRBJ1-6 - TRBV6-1 TGTGCCAGCAGTACCTTAGGGGAGAATTCACCCCTCCACTTT CASSTLGENSPLHF
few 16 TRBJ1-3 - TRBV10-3 TGTGCCATCAGTGTGGCTATAGGGACGTCGGGAAACACCATATATTTT CAISVAIGTSGNTIYF
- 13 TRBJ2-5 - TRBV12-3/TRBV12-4 TGTGCCAGCAATCGGGACACCAGTGGGACCCAGTACTTC CASNRDTSGTQYF
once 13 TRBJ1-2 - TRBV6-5 TGTGCCAGCAGCGTATCATGGTCCCATGGCTACACCTTC CASSVSWSHGYTF
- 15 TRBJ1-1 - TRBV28 TGTGCCAGCAGTTCCGCGGCAGGAGGAATCACTGAAGCTTTCTTT CASSSAAGGITEAFF
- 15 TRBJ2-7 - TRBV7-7 TGTGCCAGCAGCTTAGACGCGACGGGGACCTACGAGCAGTACTTC CASSLDATGTYEQYF
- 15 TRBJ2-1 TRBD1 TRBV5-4 TGTGCCAGCAGCCCCCCGGGACAGGGGGCAAATGAGCAGTTCTTC CASSPPGQGANEQFF
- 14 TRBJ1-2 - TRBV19 TGTGCCAGTAGAACAGATACCACTAACTATGGCTACACCTTC CASRTDTTNYGYTF
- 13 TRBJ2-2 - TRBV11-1 TGTGCCAGCAGCCTCCGCTTGGCCGGGGAGCTGTTTTTT CASSLRLAGELFF
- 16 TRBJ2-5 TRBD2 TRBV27 TGTGCCAGCAGTTTCGGGGCTAGCGGGAGGAGTCGGACCCAGTACTTC CASSFGASGRSRTQYF
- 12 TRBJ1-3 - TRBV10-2 TGCGCCATCTCGGACCTTCGAAACACCATATATTTT CAISDLRNTIYF
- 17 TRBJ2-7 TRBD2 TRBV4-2 TGTGCCAGCAGCCAGGCCGGGACTAGCGGCACAACCTACGAGCAGTACTTC CASSQAGTSGTTYEQYF
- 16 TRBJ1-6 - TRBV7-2 TGTGCCAGCAGCTTAGGGTCAGGCTCCTATAATTCACCCCTCCACTTT CASSLGSGSYNSPLHF
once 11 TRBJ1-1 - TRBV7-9 TGTGCCAGCAGCGCCAATACTGAAGCTTTCTTT CASSANTEAFF
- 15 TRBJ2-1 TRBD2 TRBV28 TGTGCCAGCAGCCTGACTAGCGTCTCCTACAATGAGCAGTTCTTC CASSLTSVSYNEQFF
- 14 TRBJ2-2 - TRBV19 TGTGCCAGTACTCGGGACCTGAACACCGGGGAGCTGTTTTTT CASTRDLNTGELFF
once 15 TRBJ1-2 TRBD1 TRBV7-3 TGTGCCAGCAGCTCCCAGGGGACAGGGGACGGTGGCTACACCTTC CASSSQGTGDGGYTF
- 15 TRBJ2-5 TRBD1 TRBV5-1 TGCGCCAGCAGCTTGGGACAGGGAGTTAGGGAGACCCAGTACTTC CASSLGQGVRETQYF
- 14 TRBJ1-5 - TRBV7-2 TGTGCCAGCAGCTCGCGGGGGGCGCTTCAGCCCCAGCATTTT CASSSRGALQPQHF
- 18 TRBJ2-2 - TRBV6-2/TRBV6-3 TGTGCCAGCAGTTACTCTAGGCTTGCCGGCAGGAACACCGGGGAGCTGTTTTTT CASSYSRLAGRNTGELFF